These T cell receptor beta chains were read from a single sample in a study of T cells in Graves' hyperthyroidism and ophthalmopathy. TCRdb passed the multiplex PCR reads through MiXCR, listing each CDR3 protein once. The table records some 460,000 distinct CDR3 sequences, roughly 14% of them present only once. The sample consisted of blood. The source of these receptors is a woman between 18 and 29 years old with Graves' hyperthyroidism. Each CDR3 is given with its conserved first and last residue. The order of the fields is CDR3 protein, D gene, V gene, J gene. D genes are given only for firm matches.

CDR3: CASSQAWGEDQPQHF
D: .
V: TRBV3-1
J: TRBJ1-5

CDR3: CASSLVRGSTGELFF
D: .
V: TRBV7-2
J: TRBJ2-2

CDR3: CASRERGLHDTQYF
D: TRBD2
V: TRBV6-1
J: TRBJ2-3

CDR3: CASTRMHF
D: .
V: TRBV3-1
J: TRBJ1-5

CDR3: CSARGGGSTEAFF
D: .
V: TRBV20-1
J: TRBJ1-1

CDR3: CASSPLYELYF
D: .
V: TRBV28
J: TRBJ2-7

CDR3: CAISGGLAGVRTQYF
D: TRBD2
V: TRBV10-3
J: TRBJ2-5

CDR3: CASSETGAGGRETQYF
D: TRBD2
V: TRBV12-3/TRBV12-4
J: TRBJ2-5

CDR3: CASSQNLGGGELFF
D: .
V: TRBV14
J: TRBJ2-2

CDR3: CASSLGTGYSDTQYF
D: .
V: TRBV5-1
J: TRBJ2-3

CDR3: CASRYRGDRGGSNYGYTF
D: TRBD1
V: TRBV27
J: TRBJ1-2

CDR3: CSGRTSGGPTGELFF
D: TRBD2
V: TRBV20-1
J: TRBJ2-2

CDR3: CASSLGRSTSYEQYF
D: .
V: TRBV7-9
J: TRBJ2-7

CDR3: CASSEGGIQYF
D: .
V: TRBV2
J: TRBJ2-4

CDR3: CASIRVGIAQETQYF
D: .
V: TRBV7-2
J: TRBJ2-5

CDR3: CSAGQGSYNEQFF
D: TRBD1
V: TRBV29-1
J: TRBJ2-1

CDR3: CASRTGQSRQYF
D: .
V: TRBV2
J: TRBJ2-3

CDR3: CASSKQQGGGNTIYF
D: .
V: TRBV5-1
J: TRBJ1-3

CDR3: CASSPRAGTGAFF
D: .
V: TRBV9
J: TRBJ1-1

CDR3: CTTQDSGQSYNEQFF
D: .
V: TRBV10-3
J: TRBJ2-1

CDR3: CASIVRGGWETQYF
D: TRBD2
V: TRBV2
J: TRBJ2-5

CDR3: CASSSMAETQYF
D: .
V: TRBV6-1
J: TRBJ2-5

CDR3: CASSQGIGNQPQHF
D: .
V: TRBV6-2/TRBV6-3
J: TRBJ1-5

CDR3: CASSQTGQLANYGYTF
D: .
V: TRBV28
J: TRBJ1-2

CDR3: CASSEDRDNQPQHF
D: TRBD1
V: TRBV2
J: TRBJ1-5

CDR3: CASSLGEAGETQYF
D: .
V: TRBV13
J: TRBJ2-5

CDR3: CSAMAGGQNIQYF
D: TRBD1
V: TRBV20-1
J: TRBJ2-4

CDR3: CASASQDEQFF
D: .
V: TRBV2
J: TRBJ2-1

CDR3: CASSPAVGAGANVLTF
D: .
V: TRBV4-1
J: TRBJ2-6

CDR3: CASSQRAGLTDTQYF
D: .
V: TRBV4-1
J: TRBJ2-3

CDR3: CASSRGNNEQYF
D: .
V: TRBV2
J: TRBJ2-7

CDR3: CASSLGWGGSIDTGELFF
D: TRBD2
V: TRBV5-1
J: TRBJ2-2

CDR3: CASSLGQHTGELFF
D: .
V: TRBV13
J: TRBJ2-2

CDR3: CASSWRGTGANVLTF
D: .
V: TRBV5-4
J: TRBJ2-6

CDR3: CASGLAGTNYGYTF
D: .
V: TRBV12-5
J: TRBJ1-2

CDR3: CASSSLGSTGRKRVYEQYF
D: .
V: TRBV12-3/TRBV12-4
J: TRBJ2-7

CDR3: CASTYGESTDTQYF
D: .
V: TRBV2
J: TRBJ2-3

CDR3: CASMGGENTEAFF
D: .
V: TRBV30
J: TRBJ1-1

CDR3: CASSLRTGIEYGYTF
D: TRBD1
V: TRBV11-1
J: TRBJ1-2

CDR3: CSFRTGAQETQYF
D: TRBD1
V: TRBV29-1
J: TRBJ2-5

CDR3: CAASTSGTDTQYF
D: .
V: TRBV9
J: TRBJ2-3

CDR3: CASSLGLVLNTGELFF
D: .
V: TRBV13
J: TRBJ2-2